Listed below are T cell receptor beta chains from one sample, sequenced in a study of metastatic and nonmetastatic thyroid tumors. TCRdb re-called the PCR reads with MiXCR. Of roughly 83,000 clones listed, 15% are singletons. The material sequenced was blood. All receptors derive from a female donor with papillary thyroid cancer or a benign thyroid nodule (not recorded which). Some clones in this sample may be carry-over from other donors' samples. Both conserved end residues are part of each CDR3. Fields, in order: CDR3 protein, J gene, V gene, CDR3 length.

CDR3aa: CSARETGSRETQYF
j_gene: TRBJ2-5
v_gene: TRBV20-1
len: 14

CDR3aa: CASSLTNQYQPQHF
j_gene: TRBJ1-5
v_gene: TRBV6-1
len: 14

CDR3aa: CASSPLPSGRAGELFF
j_gene: TRBJ2-2
v_gene: TRBV18
len: 16

CDR3aa: CASSLRRQSETQYF
j_gene: TRBJ2-5
v_gene: TRBV7-9
len: 14

CDR3aa: CSARPGGGAMNEQFF
j_gene: TRBJ2-1
v_gene: TRBV20-1
len: 15

CDR3aa: CASSPGSAGMGGEQYF
j_gene: TRBJ2-7
v_gene: TRBV5-1
len: 16

CDR3aa: CASSLIGCSSYNEQFF
j_gene: TRBJ2-1
v_gene: TRBV7-3
len: 16

CDR3aa: CASSVTVREETQYF
j_gene: TRBJ2-5
v_gene: TRBV12-3/TRBV12-4
len: 14

CDR3aa: CASSLGVVGETQYF
j_gene: TRBJ2-5
v_gene: TRBV5-1
len: 14

CDR3aa: CASSLVGSLNTEAFF
j_gene: TRBJ1-1
v_gene: TRBV5-6
len: 15

CDR3aa: CASSPRTGIDNEQFF
j_gene: TRBJ2-1
v_gene: TRBV9
len: 15

CDR3aa: CALPEGDPLGETQYF
j_gene: TRBJ2-5
v_gene: TRBV27
len: 15